One sample yielded the 9 T cell receptor beta chains listed below, sequenced in a study of CD8 T cells in Susac syndrome. Random hexamers primed reverse transcription of about 0.45 to 1 ug RNA. A single record per CDR3 protein comes from TCRdb applying MiXCR to the immunoSEQ multiplex PCR reads. The sample consists of 150,000 to 250,000 distinct CDR3 sequences, about 96% of them appearing once. The sample comprised CD4+ T cells from PBMCs. The receptors originated from a human donor with multiple sclerosis.

This chain links TRBV7-3 with TRBJ2-3; 7 bases fit TRBD2. This CDR3 region has 13 residues. V shed 6 bases, J shed 5 bases, and the junction held 5 bases outside the gene matches. Germline V lookup: CDR1 SGHTA, CDR2 FQGTGA. CDR3 DNA: TGTGCCAGCAGTTTAGGGAGGGGAGATACGCAGTATTTT. This sequence encodes CASSLGRGDTQYF. The full variable domain, in which reference TRBV7-3 and TRBJ2-3 provide the parts outside the CDR3, is GAGVSQTPSNKVTEKGKYVELRCDPISGHTALYWYRQSLGQGPEFLIYFQGTGAADDSGLPNDRFFAVRPEGSVSTLKIQRTERGDSAVYLCASSLGRGDTQYFGPGTRLTVL.

V usage is TRBV27 and J usage is TRBJ2-1; 8 nucleotides agree with TRBD1. The germline gives CDR1 MNHEY, CDR2 SMNVEV (reference sequence). The CDR3 runs 15 residues. V dropped 3 bases and J dropped 2; count of bases not matched to a gene: 3. CDR3 in amino acids: CASSFDRGPYNEQFF. DNA of the CDR3: TGTGCCAGCAGTTTTGACAGGGGCCCCTACAATGAGCAGTTCTTC.

V is TRBV29-1 and J is TRBJ2-5; D is perhaps TRBD2 (5 bases). The CDR3 spans 11 residues. The V end lost 7 bases, the J end lost 3 bases, and 9 bases lay between the germline ends. Germline CDR1 is SQVTM and CDR2 is ANQGSEA. The CDR3 DNA follows: TGCAGCGGCACTAGAGAAGAGACCCAGTACTTC. Amino acid sequence: CSGTREETQYF.

The rearrangement joins TRBV19 to TRBJ1-6, with TRBD1 matching 7 bases. The CDR3 extends over 16 amino acids. The germline V gene has CDR1 LNHDA and CDR2 SQIVND (reference sequence). V trimming: 3 bases; J trimming: 10 bases; junction bases outside the gene matches: 12. The CDR3 DNA follows: TGTGCCAGTAGTATTTCGAGACAGGGCGATGGCTCACCCCTCCACTTT. Translating gives CASSISRQGDGSPLHF.

The gene calls are TRBV6-5 and TRBJ1-4, with D unclear. V was clipped by 0 bases and J by 3 bases, with 5 bases between them. The CDR3 has 14 amino acids. The germline gives CDR1 MNHEY, CDR2 SVGAGI. In DNA form, the CDR3 reads TGTGCCAGCAGTTACTCGACTGCTAATGAAAAACTGTTTTTT. It codes for CASSYSTANEKLFF.

The rearrangement joins TRBV6-2 or TRBV6-3 to TRBJ2-1; no clear D. Germline CDR1 reads MNHEY; CDR2 reads SVGEGT. The germline V and J ends were trimmed by 6 bases and 0 bases, with 12 bases remaining between them. The CDR3 contains 15 residues. CDR3 residues: CASSPRLVSYNEQFF. The CDR3 bases are TGTGCCAGCAGCCCAAGACTCGTCTCCTACAATGAGCAGTTCTTC.

This chain connects TRBV19 to TRBJ2-1; D is undetermined. Per the germline V gene, CDR1 is LNHDA and CDR2 is SQIVND (reference sequence). The CDR3 consists of 14 residues. The V end was cut by 7 bases, the J end by 0 bases, with 10 bases between. In DNA, the CDR3 is TGTGCCAGTACCCCAGACAACTCCTACAATGAGCAGTTCTTC. Translated: CASTPDNSYNEQFF.

The chain recombines TRBV15 with TRBJ1-3, with D possibly being TRBD1 (5 bases). The CDR3 contains 15 residues. CDR1 and CDR2 from the germline V gene are LNHNV and YYDKDF (reference sequence). V gave up 3 bases and J gave up 0 bases, with 9 bases separating them. The DNA of the CDR3 is TGTGCCACCAGCAGCAGACAGACCTCTGGAAACACCATATATTTT. This translates into CATSSRQTSGNTIYF.

The genes are TRBV9 and TRBJ2-6; maybe TRBD2 (6 bases). Germline V gene data show CDR1 as SGDLS and CDR2 as YYNGEE. The CDR3 contains 16 residues. The V and J ends lost 4 bases and 0 bases respectively, with 11 bases between them. The CDR3 spells CASSPVRGSGANVLTF. CDR3 coding DNA: TGTGCCAGCAGCCCAGTGCGGGGCTCTGGGGCCAACGTCCTGACTTTC.